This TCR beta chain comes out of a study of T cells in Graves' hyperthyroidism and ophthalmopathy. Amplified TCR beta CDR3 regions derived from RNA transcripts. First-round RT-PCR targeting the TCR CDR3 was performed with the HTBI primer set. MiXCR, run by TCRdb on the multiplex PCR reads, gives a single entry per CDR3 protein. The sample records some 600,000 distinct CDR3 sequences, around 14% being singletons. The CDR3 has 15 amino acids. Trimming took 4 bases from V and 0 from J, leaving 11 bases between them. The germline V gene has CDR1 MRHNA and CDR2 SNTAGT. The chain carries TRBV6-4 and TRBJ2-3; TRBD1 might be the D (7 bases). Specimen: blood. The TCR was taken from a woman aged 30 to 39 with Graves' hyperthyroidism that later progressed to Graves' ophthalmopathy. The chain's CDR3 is CASSAAGGSTDTQYF. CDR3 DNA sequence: TGTGCCAGCAGTGCGGCAGGGGGGAGCACAGATACGCAGTATTTT.